These 14 T cell receptor beta chains came from one sample sequenced in a study of neurological immune-mediated disorders. Each CDR3 protein gets one entry after TCRdb re-called the 5' RACE reads with MiXCR. The data show 70,000 to 95,000 distinct CDR3 sequences, 13% to 15% seen once. Sequenced sample: PBMCs. The receptors were sampled from a woman in her forties or fifties in good health.

This clonotype was seen many times. Here the CDR3 DNA reads TGTGCCACCCTTCCCCGGGACAGGGGAGCGGGGGAGCAGTACTTC. This translates into CATLPRDRGAGEQYF. The chain recombines TRBV28 with TRBJ2-7; 10 bases match TRBD1. Germline CDR1 and CDR2: MDHEN and SYDVKM. Trimming cost V 10 bases and J 7 bases; bases outside gene matches: 16. The CDR3 runs 15 residues.

This clonotype has a count of ten or more. The rearrangement links TRBV5-1 to TRBJ2-4, with no clear D. Germline assignment: CDR1 SGHRS and CDR2 YFSETQ. Trimming stripped 4 bases from V and 0 bases from J, with 20 bases between. The CDR3 consists of 18 residues. CDR3 sequence reads: CASSLRAETSLAKNIQYF. The CDR3 DNA sequence: TGCGCCAGCAGCCTGCGCGCAGAGACCTCTCTAGCCAAAAACATTCAGTACTTC.

This clonotype was seen a few times. This chain uses TRBV5-1 with TRBJ2-1; 10 positions match TRBD2. Germline assignment: CDR1 SGHRS and CDR2 YFSETQ. This CDR3 has 24 amino acids. J gave up 0 bases and V 2 bases, and 26 bases lay outside the gene matches. The CDR3 region has the DNA TGCGCCAGCAGCTTTCCTCAACCATTAACTAGCGGGGATCGACGTTCAAGCTCCTACAATGAGCAGTTCTTC. As protein: CASSFPQPLTSGDRRSSSYNEQFF.

The table lists this clonotype with many counts. This chain links TRBV4-2 with TRBJ1-2; 7 bases are a match to TRBD1. The CDR3 is 15 amino acids. Germline-derived CDR1 and CDR2 are LGHNA and YNFKEQ. The J segment lost 6 bases and the V segment lost 0 bases, leaving 7 bases of the junction unmatched. In nucleotides, the CDR3 is TGTGCCAGCAGCCAAGATGCGCAGGGGGTGGATGGCTACACCTTC. Encoded protein: CASSQDAQGVDGYTF.

The sample holds a few counts of this clonotype. This rearrangement joins TRBV28 to TRBJ2-1, with 14 nucleotides matching TRBD2. The germline gives CDR1 MDHEN, CDR2 SYDVKM. The CDR3 sequence is 18 residues long. With 4 bases clipped from V and 0 bases from J, the junction kept 5 bases outside the gene matches. CDR3: CASSSGTSGSRSYNEQFF. CDR3 nucleotide sequence: TGTGCCAGCAGTTCCGGGACTAGCGGGAGCCGCTCCTACAATGAGCAGTTCTTC.

The sample holds many counts of this clonotype. This chain connects TRBV11-2 to TRBJ1-1; D is unclear. V was pared by 2 bases and J by 1 base, with 11 bases between. Germline-derived CDR1 and CDR2 are SGHAT and FQNNGV. The CDR3 consists of 15 residues. The CDR3 DNA reads as TGTGCCAGCAGCTTAACGATGGGAGGGAACACTGAAGCTTTCTTT. This sequence encodes CASSLTMGGNTEAFF.

This clonotype was seen ten or more times. The chain uses TRBV10-3 and TRBJ2-3; no clear D gene. Germline V gives CDR1 ENHRY, CDR2 SYGVKD. With 0 bases removed from V and 2 bases from J, the gap between germline ends came to 12 bases. There are 16 residues in the CDR3. In DNA, the CDR3 is TGTGCCATCAGTGAGTCCCCCCGAGGAGACACAGATACGCAGTATTTT. Its protein product is CAISESPRGDTDTQYF.

The table lists this clonotype with many counts. The rearrangement uses TRBV20-1 and TRBJ2-5; the D is unclear. CDR1 DFQATT and CDR2 SNEGSKA come from the germline V gene (reference sequence). The CDR3 is 12 residues long. V lost 4 bases and J lost 2, with 8 bases in between. The CDR3 protein is CSAIWQQETQYF. DNA for the CDR3: TGCAGTGCTATCTGGCAGCAAGAGACCCAGTACTTC.

This clonotype was recorded many times. The chain recombines TRBV7-8 with TRBJ2-1, with a possible D match to TRBD2 (5 bases). Trimming removed 6 bases from V and 9 bases from J, with 21 bases in between. Germline V gene sequence: CDR1 SGHVS, CDR2 FQNEAQ. The CDR3 sequence is 15 residues long. DNA for the CDR3: TGTGCCAGCAGACAAAGCCGGGAAACTCGGCTTGAGCAGTTCTTC. It translates to CASRQSRETRLEQFF. Full variable domain (rest looked up from reference TRBV7-8 and TRBJ2-1): GAGVSQSPRYKVAKRGQDVALRCDPISGHVSLFWYQQALGQGPEFLTYFQNEAQLDKSGLPSDRFFAERPEGSVSTLKIQRTQQEDSAVYLCASRQSRETRLEQFFGPGTRLTVL.

This clonotype was counted at least ten times. This sequence joins TRBV6-5 and TRBJ1-1, with D unresolved. The CDR3 contains 13 residues. The germline V and J ends were trimmed by 2 bases and 10 bases, with 14 bases remaining between them. Germline loops: CDR1 MNHEY, CDR2 SVGAGI. In DNA form, the CDR3 reads TGTGCCAGCAGTTACCCTGGACGTCCCGGAGCTTTCTTT. Translating it yields CASSYPGRPGAFF.

This clonotype has ten or more counts. V is TRBV11-2 and J is TRBJ2-5; D assignment may be TRBD1 or TRBD2 (5 bases each). The CDR3 loop spans 12 amino acids. Per germline, CDR1 SGHAT and CDR2 FQNNGV. The V and J ends lost 2 bases and 5 bases respectively, with 6 bases between them. CDR3 nucleotide sequence: TGTGCCAGCAGCTTATGGGGGGAGACCCAGTACTTC. Translated, it gives CASSLWGETQYF.

The table lists this clonotype with many counts. The chain couples TRBV6-5 to TRBJ1-1; D is unclear. This CDR3 region has 14 residues. Between the trimmed V and J ends, which lost 8 bases and 1 base, there was a span of 14 bases. In germline, CDR1 is MNHEY, CDR2 SVGAGI. In nucleotides, the CDR3 is TGTGCCAGCTTCCCGGTAGTAGCGAACACTGAAGCTTTCTTT. Translated, it gives CASFPVVANTEAFF.

This clonotype was counted at least ten times. The rearrangement joins TRBV2 to TRBJ2-7, with D possibly being TRBD2 (6 bases). The V and J ends lost 0 bases and 6 bases respectively, with 6 bases between them. Germline V lookup: CDR1 SNHLY, CDR2 FYNNEI. The CDR3 spans 12 residues. CDR3 nucleotides: TGTGCCAGCAGTGAAGCGGGGGGCGAGCAGTACTTC. As protein: CASSEAGGEQYF.

In nucleotides, the CDR3 is TGTGCCAGCAGCTTAGGCCGGGGACAGAATTCACCCCTCCACTTT. It specifies CASSLGRGQNSPLHF. The chain couples TRBV5-6 to TRBJ1-6; 7 bases map to TRBD1. The J segment lost 7 bases and the V segment lost 2 bases, leaving 6 bases of the junction unmatched. CDR1 SGHDT and CDR2 YYEEEE come from the germline V gene. This CDR3 comprises 15 residues.